The subject of this entry is one T cell receptor (beta chain). The junction departs from germline at one end; a sequencing error may be responsible. This record belongs to a study of T cells in Graves' hyperthyroidism and ophthalmopathy. The wider study: Peripheral blood was collected at initial diagnosis, before any treatment.

RNA transcripts gave rise to amplified TCR beta CDR3 regions. In the first-round RT-PCR of the TCR CDR3, the HTBI primer set was used. TCRdb re-analysed the multiplex PCR reads in MiXCR, keeping a single row per CDR3 protein. The table includes a few hundred thousand distinct CDR3 sequences, less than 20% detected once. This CDR3 is 13 amino acids long. Per the germline V gene, CDR1 is LNHDA and CDR2 is SQIVND (reference sequence). The chain recombines TRBV19 with TRBJ2-1; D not certain. This receptor was taken from a woman in her twenties or thirties with Graves' hyperthyroidism. The sequenced material came from blood. In DNA, the CDR3 is TGTGCCAGTAGTAAGGTCGGTTACAATGGGCAGTTCTTC. This sequence encodes CASSKVGYNGQFF. Supplemented by reference TRBV19 and TRBJ2-1, the full variable domain reads DGGITQSPKYLFRKEGQNVTLSCEQNLNHDAMYWYRQDPGQGLRLIYYSQIVNDFQKGDIAEGYSVSREKKESFPLTVTSAQKNPTAFYLCASSKVGYNGQFFGPGTRLTVL.